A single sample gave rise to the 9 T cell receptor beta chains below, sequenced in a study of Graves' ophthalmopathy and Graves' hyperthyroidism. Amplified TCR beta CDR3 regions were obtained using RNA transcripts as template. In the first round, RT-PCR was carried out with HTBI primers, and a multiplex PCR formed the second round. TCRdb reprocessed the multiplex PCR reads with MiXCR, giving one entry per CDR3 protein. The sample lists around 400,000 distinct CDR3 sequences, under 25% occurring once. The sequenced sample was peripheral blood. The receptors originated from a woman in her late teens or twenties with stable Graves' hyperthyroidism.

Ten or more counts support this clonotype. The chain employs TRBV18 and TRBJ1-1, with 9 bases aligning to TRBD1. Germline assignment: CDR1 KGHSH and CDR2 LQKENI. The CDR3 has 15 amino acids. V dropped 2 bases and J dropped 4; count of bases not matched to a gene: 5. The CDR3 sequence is CASSPNRGRSTEAFF. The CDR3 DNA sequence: TGTGCCAGCTCACCAAACAGGGGGCGAAGCACTGAAGCTTTCTTT.

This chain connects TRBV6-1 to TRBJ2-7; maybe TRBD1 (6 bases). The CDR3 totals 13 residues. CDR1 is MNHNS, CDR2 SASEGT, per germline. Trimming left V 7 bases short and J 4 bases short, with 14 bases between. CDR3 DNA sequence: TGTGCCAGCACCCGAGGAACAGGGTACGAGCAGTACTTC. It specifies CASTRGTGYEQYF.

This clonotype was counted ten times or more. The CDR3 sequence is CASSQRQGSSYEQYF. The CDR3 DNA is TGTGCCAGCAGCCAAAGACAGGGAAGTTCCTACGAGCAGTACTTC. V and J are TRBV14 and TRBJ2-7, with 7 bases that match TRBD1. The CDR3 is made up of 15 amino acids. V was pared by 2 bases and J by 1 base, with 5 bases of the junction left unmatched. Germline assignment: CDR1 SGHDN and CDR2 FVKESK.

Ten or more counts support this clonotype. Here the CDR3 DNA reads TGTGCCAGCAGTGCCATCACCGAGAACACTGAAGCTTTCTTT. This gives the protein CASSAITENTEAFF. The J gene is TRBJ1-1, the V gene TRBV2; D remains ambiguous. Looked up from germline, CDR1 is SNHLY and CDR2 is FYNNEI. V lost 4 bases, J lost 1 base, and 10 bases lay in between. CDR3 length: 14 amino acids.

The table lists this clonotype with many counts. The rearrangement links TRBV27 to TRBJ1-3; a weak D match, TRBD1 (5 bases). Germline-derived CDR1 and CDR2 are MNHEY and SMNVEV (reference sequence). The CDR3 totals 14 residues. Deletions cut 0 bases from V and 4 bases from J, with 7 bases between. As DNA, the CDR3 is TGTGCCAGCAGTTTATCGGCAGGGGGAAACACCATATATTTT. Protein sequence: CASSLSAGGNTIYF.

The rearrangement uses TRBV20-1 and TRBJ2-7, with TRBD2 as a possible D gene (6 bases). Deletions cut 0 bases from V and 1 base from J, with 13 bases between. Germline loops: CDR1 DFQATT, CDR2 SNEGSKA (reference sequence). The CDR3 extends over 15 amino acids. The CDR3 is CSARDVPGGSYEQYF. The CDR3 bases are TGCAGTGCTAGAGATGTACCAGGAGGGTCCTACGAGCAGTACTTC.

For the CDR3, the DNA is TGTGCCAGCAGTGCACAGGGAACTGGAAACACCATATATTTT. As protein: CASSAQGTGNTIYF. The rearrangement joins TRBV6-2 or TRBV6-3 to TRBJ1-3; maybe TRBD1 (6 bases). The CDR3 totals 14 residues. Germline V gene data show CDR1 as MNHEY and CDR2 as SVGEGT. V lost 5 bases to trimming and J lost 2 bases, with 10 bases between them.

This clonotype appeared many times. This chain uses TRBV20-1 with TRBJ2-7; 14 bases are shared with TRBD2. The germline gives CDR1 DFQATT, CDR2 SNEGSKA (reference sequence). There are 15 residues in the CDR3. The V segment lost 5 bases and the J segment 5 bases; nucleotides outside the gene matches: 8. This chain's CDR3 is CSAHTGTSGSHEQYF. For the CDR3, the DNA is TGCAGTGCTCATACCGGGACTAGCGGGAGTCACGAGCAGTACTTC.

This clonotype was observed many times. CDR3: CASSLTGKAFF. The CDR3, as DNA: TGTGCCAGCAGCCTAACAGGGAAAGCTTTCTTT. The V call is TRBV12-3 or TRBV12-4, the J call TRBJ1-1, with a possible D match to TRBD1 (6 bases). Trimming took 6 bases from V and 9 from J, leaving 11 bases between them. The CDR3 consists of 11 residues.